The 9 T cell receptor beta chains listed next were all sequenced from one sample in a study of OX40 agonist ivuxolimab in advanced cancers. Assay: immunoSEQ multiplex PCR; the TCRdb copy retains only in-frame clones and omits some. In the table there are about 84,000 clones, 85% to 90% of which are singletons. The sequences come from CD4+ or CD8+ T cells sorted from blood, collected in a trial of the OX40 agonist ivuxolimab. The source is an adult with an advanced solid tumor such as melanoma, head and neck, liver or kidney cancer.

The chain recombines TRBV5-1 with TRBJ2-4; 9 bases align to TRBD2. The V and J ends lost 1 base and 9 bases, in that order; junction bases with no gene match: 11. Per the germline V gene, CDR1 is SGHRS and CDR2 is YFSETQ. CDR3 length: 16 amino acids. CDR3 loop: CASSLYQRGEGRIQYF. The CDR3 DNA sequence: TGCGCCAGCAGCTTGTACCAGCGGGGGGAAGGCCGCATTCAGTACTTC.

The CDR3 loop reads CASSGRGGAVRRHYYEQYF. CDR3 nucleotides: TGTGCCAGCAGTGGCCGGGGGGGAGCTGTCCGCCGCCACTACTACGAGCAGTACTTC. The V and J genes are TRBV6-7 and TRBJ2-7; 8 bases are a match to TRBD2. TRBV6-7 is annotated as an ORF whose role is uncertain. This CDR3 region has 19 residues. The ends lost 5 bases at V and 3 bases at J; junction bases unmatched: 21.

J is TRBJ1-2 and V is TRBV9; tentatively, D is TRBD1 (6 bases). The germline CDR1 and CDR2 sequences are SGDLS and YYNGEE. There are 14 residues in the CDR3. Trimming stripped 3 bases from V and 2 bases from J, with 11 bases between. CDR3 loop: CASSDGGANYGYTF. CDR3 nucleotide sequence: TGTGCCAGCAGCGATGGGGGCGCAAACTATGGCTACACCTTC.

This chain links TRBV25-1 with TRBJ2-5, with TRBD1 matching 8 bases. The CDR3 consists of 14 residues. Germline V gene data show CDR1 as MGHDK and CDR2 as SYGVNS. Trimming cost V 2 bases and J 5 bases; bases outside gene matches: 4. CDR3 protein: CASSEQGAKETQYF. The CDR3 DNA sequence: TGTGCCAGCAGTGAACAGGGGGCTAAGGAGACCCAGTACTTC.

This clone appeared a single time. The chain is built from TRBV14 and TRBJ2-2; D gene ambiguous. V dropped 3 bases and J dropped 5 bases, with 4 bases sitting between them. The CDR3 spans 12 residues. CDR1 is SGHDN, CDR2 FVKESK, per germline. The CDR3 loop reads CASSQETGELFF. The DNA for the CDR3 is TGTGCCAGCAGCCAGGAGACCGGGGAGCTGTTTTTT.

CDR3 nucleotide sequence: TGTGCCAGCCAACCGTCGGGGCCGGGTGGGGGGACCCAGTACTTC. Protein sequence: CASQPSGPGGGTQYF. The V and J genes are TRBV6-5 and TRBJ2-5; possibly TRBD1 or TRBD2 for D (5 bases each). The V end lost 8 bases, the J end lost 7 bases, and 23 bases lay between the germline ends. The CDR3 runs to 15 residues. Germline CDR1 is MNHEY and CDR2 is SVGAGI.

The chain links TRBV18 to TRBJ1-2; D not certain. The CDR3 contains 14 residues. Germline V lookup: CDR1 KGHSH, CDR2 LQKENI. Trimming pared 0 bases from V and 4 bases from J, leaving 9 bases between. CDR3: CASSPPGGSYGYTF. The DNA of the CDR3 is TGTGCCAGCTCACCACCGGGTGGAAGCTATGGCTACACCTTC.

V usage is TRBV29-1 and J usage is TRBJ2-1; maybe TRBD1 (5 bases). The CDR3 loop spans 14 amino acids. CDR1 and CDR2 (germline): SQVTM, ANQGSEA. The ends were cut back, 6 bases at V and 4 bases at J, with 16 bases in the middle. The CDR3 is CSVPRDSRYNEQFF. The DNA for the CDR3 is TGCAGCGTCCCCAGGGATTCTAGATACAATGAGCAGTTCTTC.

This clone was counted between two and nine times. The chain carries TRBV7-3 and TRBJ1-2; D gene unclear. The germline CDR1 and CDR2 sequences are SGHTA and FQGTGA. V dropped 6 bases and J dropped 4 bases, with 12 bases sitting between them. The CDR3 has 13 amino acids. DNA for the CDR3: TGTGCCAGCAGACTACTTTCTGGCTATGGCTACACCTTC. Protein product: CASRLLSGYGYTF.